This T cell receptor (beta chain) comes out of a study of human T cells and chemical hapten exposure. Overall study: The study lasted roughly 26 weeks, and patients were dosed weekly with diphenylcyclopropenone on the scalp throughout. The patch tests put 0.01% DPC on the skin of the upper back and were read 6 days later.

Individual cDNA molecules (in the library) carried attached unique molecular identifiers. Under the authors' procedure: Sample TCR counts, which ranged from 23,224 to 690,600, had a median of approximately 94,000. Each CDR3 protein gets one entry after TCRdb re-called the RACE reads with MiXCR. The V and J calls reflect TCRdb's pipeline rather than the authors' work. Of 60,000 to 80,000 distinct CDR3 sequences in the sample, 25% to 40% were seen once. In germline, CDR1 is MNHNY, CDR2 SVGAGI (reference sequence). The CDR3 has 17 residues. V lost 0 bases and J lost 3, with 17 bases in between. Time point of the sample: patch test 1, 2 weeks after DPC sensitization. Treatment denoted: therapeutic diphenylcyclopropenone sensitization with weekly scalp DPC. This clonotype occurred a few times.

Sequenced here: whole blood, sampled in connection with sensitization to the hapten diphenylcyclopropenone (DPC). The chain employs TRBV6-6 and TRBJ2-5; no firm D call. The clonotype comes from a middle-aged man with alopecia areata. Some clones in this sample may be carry-over from other donors' samples. The CDR3 DNA reads TGTGCCAGCAGTTACTCTCTGAGGTTGGGCCCGAAAGAGACCCAGTACTTC. As protein: CASSYSLRLGPKETQYF.